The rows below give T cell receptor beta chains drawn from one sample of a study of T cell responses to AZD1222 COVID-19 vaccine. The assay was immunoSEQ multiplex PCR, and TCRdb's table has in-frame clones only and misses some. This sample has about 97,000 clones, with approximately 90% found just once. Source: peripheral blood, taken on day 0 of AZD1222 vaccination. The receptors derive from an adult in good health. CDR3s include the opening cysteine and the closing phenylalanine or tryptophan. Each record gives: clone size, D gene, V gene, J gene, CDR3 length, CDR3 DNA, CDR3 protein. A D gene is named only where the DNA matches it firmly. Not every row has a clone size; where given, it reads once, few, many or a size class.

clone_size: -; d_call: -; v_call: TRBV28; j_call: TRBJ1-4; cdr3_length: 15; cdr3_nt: TGTGCCAGCAGGGCCCGGCCAGGGGCGGGTGAAAAACTGTTTTTT; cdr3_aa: CASRARPGAGEKLFF
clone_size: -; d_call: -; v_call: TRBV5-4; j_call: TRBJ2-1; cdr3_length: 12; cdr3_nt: TGTGCCAGCAGCTCACTAGTCAATGAGCAGTTCTTC; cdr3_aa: CASSSLVNEQFF
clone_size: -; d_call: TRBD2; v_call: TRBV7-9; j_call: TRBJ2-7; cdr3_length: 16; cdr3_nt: TGTGCCAGCAGCTCGATAGCGGGCGAGTTCTCCTACGAGCAGTACTTC; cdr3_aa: CASSSIAGEFSYEQYF
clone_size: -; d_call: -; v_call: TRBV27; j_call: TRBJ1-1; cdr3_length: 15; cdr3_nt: TGTGCCAGCAGCGGGGGCGGGTACAAGTACACTGAAGCTTTCTTT; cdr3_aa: CASSGGGYKYTEAFF
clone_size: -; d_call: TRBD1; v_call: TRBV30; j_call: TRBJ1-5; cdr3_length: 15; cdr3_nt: TGTGCCTGGAGTGTAGGGACAGTTAGAAATCAGCCCCAGCATTTT; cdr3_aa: CAWSVGTVRNQPQHF
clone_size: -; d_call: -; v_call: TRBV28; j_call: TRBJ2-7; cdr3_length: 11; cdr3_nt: TGTGCCAGCAGTTTAGACCACCGGAAGTACTTC; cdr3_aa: CASSLDHRKYF
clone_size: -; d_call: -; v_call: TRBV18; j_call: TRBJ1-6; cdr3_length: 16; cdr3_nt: TGTGCCAGCTCACCACAGACAGGCTCCTATAATTCACCCCTCCACTTT; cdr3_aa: CASSPQTGSYNSPLHF
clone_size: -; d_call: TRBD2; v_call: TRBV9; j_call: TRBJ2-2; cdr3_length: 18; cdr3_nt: TGTGCCAGCAGCGAGGGGTTAGCGGGGGGTAGGAACACCGGGGAGCTGTTTTTT; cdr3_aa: CASSEGLAGGRNTGELFF
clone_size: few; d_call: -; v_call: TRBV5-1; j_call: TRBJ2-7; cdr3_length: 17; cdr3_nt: TGCGCCAGCAGCGACCCTATAGGGAAAAGAAATAACTACGAGCAGTACTTC; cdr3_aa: CASSDPIGKRNNYEQYF
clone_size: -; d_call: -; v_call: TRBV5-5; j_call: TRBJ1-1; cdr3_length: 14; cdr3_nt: TGTGCCAGCAGCTTGGACAGGCAGAACACTGAAGCTTTCTTT; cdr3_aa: CASSLDRQNTEAFF
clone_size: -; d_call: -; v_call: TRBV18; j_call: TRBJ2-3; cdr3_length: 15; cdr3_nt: TGTGCCAGCTCACCACAACAGAGAGGTACAGATACGCAGTATTTT; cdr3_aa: CASSPQQRGTDTQYF
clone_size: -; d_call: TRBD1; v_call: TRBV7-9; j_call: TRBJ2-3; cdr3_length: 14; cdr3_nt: TGTGCCAGCAGTTTAGGGGGCACGGCAGATACGCAGTATTTT; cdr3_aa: CASSLGGTADTQYF
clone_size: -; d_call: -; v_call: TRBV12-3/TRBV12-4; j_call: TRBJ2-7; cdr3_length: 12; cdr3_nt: TGTGCCAGCAGTTTAAAGGGCTACGAGCAGTACTTC; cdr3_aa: CASSLKGYEQYF
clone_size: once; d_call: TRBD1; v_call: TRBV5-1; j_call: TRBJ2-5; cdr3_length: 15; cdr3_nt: TGCGCCAGCAGCCGTATTGGACAGGGGAGGGAGACCCAGTACTTC; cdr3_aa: CASSRIGQGRETQYF
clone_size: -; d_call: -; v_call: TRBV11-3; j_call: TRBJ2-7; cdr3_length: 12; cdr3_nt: TGTGCCAGCAGCTTAGACGGCTACGAGCAGTACTTC; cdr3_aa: CASSLDGYEQYF
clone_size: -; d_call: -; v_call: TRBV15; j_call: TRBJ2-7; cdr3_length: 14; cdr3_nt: TGTGCCACCAGCAGAGATGGAAGTACCTACGAGCAGTACTTC; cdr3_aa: CATSRDGSTYEQYF
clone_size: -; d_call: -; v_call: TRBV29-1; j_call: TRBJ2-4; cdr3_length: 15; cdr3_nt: TGCAGCGTTGAAGGCCCCCTTAGGGGCAAAAACATTCAGTACTTC; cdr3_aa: CSVEGPLRGKNIQYF
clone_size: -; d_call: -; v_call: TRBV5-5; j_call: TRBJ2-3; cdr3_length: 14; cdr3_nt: TGTGCCAGCAGCTTCCTGCAGGGTTCAGATACGCAGTATTTT; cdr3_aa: CASSFLQGSDTQYF
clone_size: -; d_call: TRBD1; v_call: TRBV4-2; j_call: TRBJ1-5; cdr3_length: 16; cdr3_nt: TGTGCCAGCAGCCAAGATTCCGGGACAGGGCATCAGCCCCAGCATTTT; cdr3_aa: CASSQDSGTGHQPQHF
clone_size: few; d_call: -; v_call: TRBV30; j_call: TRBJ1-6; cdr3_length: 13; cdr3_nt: TGTGCCTGGAGAGTAATGGCTAATTCACCCCTCCACTTT; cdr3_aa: CAWRVMANSPLHF
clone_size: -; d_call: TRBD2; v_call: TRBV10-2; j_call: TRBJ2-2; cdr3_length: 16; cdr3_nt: TGCGCCAGCAGTGATCCCAAGCGGGGGAACACCGGGGAGCTGTTTTTT; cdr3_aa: CASSDPKRGNTGELFF
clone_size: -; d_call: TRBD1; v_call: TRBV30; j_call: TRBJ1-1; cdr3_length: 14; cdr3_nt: TGTGCCTGGAGGGGGGACAGGAAACGCCCTGAAGCTTTCTTT; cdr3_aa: CAWRGDRKRPEAFF
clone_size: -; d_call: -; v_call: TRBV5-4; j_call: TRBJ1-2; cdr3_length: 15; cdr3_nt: TGTGCCAGCAGCTCATACAGGGATTCTAACTATGGCTACACCTTC; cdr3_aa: CASSSYRDSNYGYTF
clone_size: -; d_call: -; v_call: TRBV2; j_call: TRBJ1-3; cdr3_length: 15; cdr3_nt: TGTGCCAGCAGTCGGACATCCTTCTCTGGAAACACCATATATTTT; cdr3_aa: CASSRTSFSGNTIYF
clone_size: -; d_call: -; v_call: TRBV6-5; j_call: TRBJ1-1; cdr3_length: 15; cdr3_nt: TGTGCCAGCATCTCCTCGTTCAGGGCGGGTACTGAAGCTTTCTTT; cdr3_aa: CASISSFRAGTEAFF
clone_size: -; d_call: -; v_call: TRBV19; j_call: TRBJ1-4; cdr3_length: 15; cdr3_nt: TGTGCCAGTAGTGTTGGGCGGCGGGGAAGTGGAGAACTGTTTTTT; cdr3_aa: CASSVGRRGSGELFF
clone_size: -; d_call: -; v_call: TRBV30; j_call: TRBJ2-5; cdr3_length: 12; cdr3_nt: TGTGCCTGGAAGTTCGGGGATGAGACCCAGTACTTC; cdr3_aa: CAWKFGDETQYF
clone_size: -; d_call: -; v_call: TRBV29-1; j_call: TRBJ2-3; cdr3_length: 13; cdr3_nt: TGCAGCGTTGAAGGGGCTCGCACAGATACGCAGTATTTT; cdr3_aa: CSVEGARTDTQYF